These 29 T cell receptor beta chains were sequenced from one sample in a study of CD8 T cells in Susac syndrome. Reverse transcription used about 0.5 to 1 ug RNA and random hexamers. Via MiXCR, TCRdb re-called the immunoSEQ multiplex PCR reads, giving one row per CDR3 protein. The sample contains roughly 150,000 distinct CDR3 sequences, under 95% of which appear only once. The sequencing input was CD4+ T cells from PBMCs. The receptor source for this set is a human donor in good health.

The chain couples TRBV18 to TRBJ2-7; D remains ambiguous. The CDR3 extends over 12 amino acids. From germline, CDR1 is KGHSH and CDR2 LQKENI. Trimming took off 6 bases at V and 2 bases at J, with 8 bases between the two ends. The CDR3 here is CASSPTAYEQYF. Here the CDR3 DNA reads TGTGCCAGCTCCCCGACTGCCTACGAGCAGTACTTC.

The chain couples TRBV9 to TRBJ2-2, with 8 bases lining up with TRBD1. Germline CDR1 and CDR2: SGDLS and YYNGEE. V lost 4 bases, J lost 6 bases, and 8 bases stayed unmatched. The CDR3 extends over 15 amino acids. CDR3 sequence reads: CASSLRQGPPGELFF. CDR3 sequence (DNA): TGTGCCAGCAGCCTTCGACAGGGGCCACCCGGGGAGCTGTTTTTT.

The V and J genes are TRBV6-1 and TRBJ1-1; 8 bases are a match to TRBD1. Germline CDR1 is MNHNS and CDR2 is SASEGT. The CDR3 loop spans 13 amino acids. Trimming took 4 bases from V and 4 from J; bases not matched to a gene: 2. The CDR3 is CASSGQGFTEAFF. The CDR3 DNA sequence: TGTGCCAGCAGTGGACAGGGGTTCACTGAAGCTTTCTTT.

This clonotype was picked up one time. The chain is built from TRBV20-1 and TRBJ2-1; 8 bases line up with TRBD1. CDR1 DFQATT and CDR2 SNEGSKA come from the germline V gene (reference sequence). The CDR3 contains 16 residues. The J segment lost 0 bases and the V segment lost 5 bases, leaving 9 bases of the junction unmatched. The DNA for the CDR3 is TGCAGTGCTCCCGACAGGGGCGGGTACTCCTACAATGAGCAGTTCTTC. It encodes CSAPDRGGYSYNEQFF.

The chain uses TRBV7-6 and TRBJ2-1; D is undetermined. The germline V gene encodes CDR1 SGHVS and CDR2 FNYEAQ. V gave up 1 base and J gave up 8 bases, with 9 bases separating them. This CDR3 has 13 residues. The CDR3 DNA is TGTGCCAGCAGCTTAGAGCTAGTTGATGAGCAGTTCTTC. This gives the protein CASSLELVDEQFF.

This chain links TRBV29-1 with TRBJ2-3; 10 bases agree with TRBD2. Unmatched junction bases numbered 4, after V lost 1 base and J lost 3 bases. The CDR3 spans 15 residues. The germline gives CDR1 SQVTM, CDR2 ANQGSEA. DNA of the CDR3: TGCAGCGTTGAAGTAGCGGGAGGTGGGACAGATACGCAGTATTTT. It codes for CSVEVAGGGTDTQYF.

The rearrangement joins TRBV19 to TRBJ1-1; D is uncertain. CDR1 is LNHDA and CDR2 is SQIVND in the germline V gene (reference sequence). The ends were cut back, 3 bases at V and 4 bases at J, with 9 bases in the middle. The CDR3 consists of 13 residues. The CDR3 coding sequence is TGTGCCAGTAGTATGTCAACCCCCACTGAAGCTTTCTTT. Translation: CASSMSTPTEAFF. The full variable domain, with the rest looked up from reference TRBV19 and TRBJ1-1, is DGGITQSPKYLFRKEGQNVTLSCEQNLNHDAMYWYRQDPGQGLRLIYYSQIVNDFQKGDIAEGYSVSREKKESFPLTVTSAQKNPTAFYLCASSMSTPTEAFFGQGTRLTVV.

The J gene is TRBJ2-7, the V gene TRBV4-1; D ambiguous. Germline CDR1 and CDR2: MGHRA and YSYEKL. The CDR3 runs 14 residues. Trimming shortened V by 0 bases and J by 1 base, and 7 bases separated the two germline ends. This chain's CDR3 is CASSQDGRSYEQYF. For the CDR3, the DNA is TGCGCCAGCAGCCAAGACGGCAGGTCCTACGAGCAGTACTTC.

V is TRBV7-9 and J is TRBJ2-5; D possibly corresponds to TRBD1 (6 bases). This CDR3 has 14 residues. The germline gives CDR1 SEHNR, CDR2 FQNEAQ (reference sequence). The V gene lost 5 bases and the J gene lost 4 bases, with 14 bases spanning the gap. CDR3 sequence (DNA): TGTGCCAGCAGCCAGGGGAGTCGGGGAGAGACCCAGTACTTC. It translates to CASSQGSRGETQYF.

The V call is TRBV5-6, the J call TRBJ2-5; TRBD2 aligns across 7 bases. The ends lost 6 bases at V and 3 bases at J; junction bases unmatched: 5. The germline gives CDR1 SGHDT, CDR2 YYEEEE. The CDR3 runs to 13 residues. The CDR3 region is CASTLGGKETQYF. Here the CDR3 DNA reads TGTGCCAGCACCCTGGGGGGGAAAGAGACCCAGTACTTC. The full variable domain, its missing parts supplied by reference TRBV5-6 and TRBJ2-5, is DAGVTQSPTHLIKTRGQQVTLRCSPKSGHDTVSWYQQALGQGPQFIFQYYEEEERQRGNFPDRFSGHQFPNYSSELNVNALLLGDSALYLCASTLGGKETQYFGPGTRLLVL.

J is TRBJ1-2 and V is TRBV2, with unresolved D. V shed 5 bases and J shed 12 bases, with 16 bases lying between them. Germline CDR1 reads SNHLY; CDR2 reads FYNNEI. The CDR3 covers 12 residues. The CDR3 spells CASSPPIGGNTF. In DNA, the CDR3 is TGTGCCAGCAGTCCTCCAATCGGAGGGAACACCTTC.

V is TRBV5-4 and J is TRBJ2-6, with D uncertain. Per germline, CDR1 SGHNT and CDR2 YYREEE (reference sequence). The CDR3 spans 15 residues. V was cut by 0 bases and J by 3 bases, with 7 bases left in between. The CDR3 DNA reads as TGTGCCAGCAGCTTGGCGGGCCTTGGGGCCAACGTCCTGACTTTC. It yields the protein CASSLAGLGANVLTF.

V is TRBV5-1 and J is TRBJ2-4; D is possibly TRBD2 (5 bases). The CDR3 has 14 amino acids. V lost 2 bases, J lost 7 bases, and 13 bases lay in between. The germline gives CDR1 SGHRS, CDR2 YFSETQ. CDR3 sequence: CASSLTTSGNIQYF. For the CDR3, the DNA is TGCGCCAGCAGCTTAACTACCTCGGGGAACATTCAGTACTTC.

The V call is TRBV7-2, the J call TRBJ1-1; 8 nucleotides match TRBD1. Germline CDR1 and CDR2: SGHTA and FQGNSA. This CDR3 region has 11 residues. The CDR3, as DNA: TGTGCGATCAGGGGGCAAGGTGAAGCTTTCTTT. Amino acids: CAIRGQGEAFF. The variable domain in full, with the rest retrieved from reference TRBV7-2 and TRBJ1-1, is GAGVSQSPSNKVTEKGKDVELRCDPISGHTALYWYRQSLGQGLEFLIYFQGNSAPDKSGLPSDRFSAERTGGSVSTLTIQRTQQEDSAVYLCAIRGQGEAFFGQGTRLTVV.

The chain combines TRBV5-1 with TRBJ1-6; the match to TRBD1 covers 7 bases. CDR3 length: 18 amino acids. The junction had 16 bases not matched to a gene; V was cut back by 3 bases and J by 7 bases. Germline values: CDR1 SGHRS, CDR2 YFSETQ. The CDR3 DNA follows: TGCGCCAGCAGCTCCCTCTCTGGGACAGCCTCGTGGAATTCACCCCTCCACTTT. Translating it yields CASSSLSGTASWNSPLHF.

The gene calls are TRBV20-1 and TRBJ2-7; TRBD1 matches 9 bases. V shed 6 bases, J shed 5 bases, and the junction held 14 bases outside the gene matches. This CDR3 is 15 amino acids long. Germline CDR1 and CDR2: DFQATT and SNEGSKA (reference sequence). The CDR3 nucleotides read TGCAGTGCCCCGCCCTGGGACAGGGTATCGAACGAGCAGTACTTC. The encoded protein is CSAPPWDRVSNEQYF.

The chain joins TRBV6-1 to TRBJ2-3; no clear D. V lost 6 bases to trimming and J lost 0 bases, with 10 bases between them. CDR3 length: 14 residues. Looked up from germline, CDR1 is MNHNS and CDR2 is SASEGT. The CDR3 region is CASSSLSSTDTQYF. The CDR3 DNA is TGTGCCAGCAGCTCGCTATCTAGCACAGATACGCAGTATTTT.

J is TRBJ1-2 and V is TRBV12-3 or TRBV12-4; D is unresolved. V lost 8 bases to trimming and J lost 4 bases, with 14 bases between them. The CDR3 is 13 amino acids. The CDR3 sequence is CASLRTEGYGYTF. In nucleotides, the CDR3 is TGTGCCAGCCTCCGTACAGAGGGCTATGGCTACACCTTC.

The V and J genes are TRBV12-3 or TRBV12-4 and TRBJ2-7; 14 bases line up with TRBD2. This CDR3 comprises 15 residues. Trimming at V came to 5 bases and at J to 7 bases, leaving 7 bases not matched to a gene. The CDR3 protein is CASSTRLAGGGEQYF. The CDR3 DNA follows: TGTGCCAGCAGTACTCGACTAGCGGGAGGGGGAGAGCAGTACTTC.

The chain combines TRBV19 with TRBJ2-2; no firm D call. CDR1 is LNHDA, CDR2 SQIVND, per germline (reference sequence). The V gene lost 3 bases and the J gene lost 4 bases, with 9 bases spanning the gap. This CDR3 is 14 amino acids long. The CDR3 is CASSMKMSTGELFF. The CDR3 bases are TGTGCCAGTAGTATGAAGATGAGCACCGGGGAGCTGTTTTTT.

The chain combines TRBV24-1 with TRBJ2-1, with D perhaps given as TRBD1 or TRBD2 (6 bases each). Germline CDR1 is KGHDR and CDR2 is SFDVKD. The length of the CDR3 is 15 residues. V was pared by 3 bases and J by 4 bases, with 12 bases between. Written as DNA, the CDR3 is TGTGCCACCAGTGATCCGTTAGGGGGGTACAATGAGCAGTTCTTC. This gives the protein CATSDPLGGYNEQFF.

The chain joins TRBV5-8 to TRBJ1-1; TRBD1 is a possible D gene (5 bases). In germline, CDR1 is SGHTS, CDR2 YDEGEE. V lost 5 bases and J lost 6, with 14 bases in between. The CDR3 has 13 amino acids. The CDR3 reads CASRGESWSEAFF. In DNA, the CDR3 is TGTGCCAGCAGAGGGGAGAGTTGGTCTGAAGCTTTCTTT.

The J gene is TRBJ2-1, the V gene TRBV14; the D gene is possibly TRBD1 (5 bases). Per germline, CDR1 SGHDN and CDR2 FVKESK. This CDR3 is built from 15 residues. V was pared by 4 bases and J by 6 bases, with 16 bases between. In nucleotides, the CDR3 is TGTGCCAGCAGCCCCAAGATCCAGGGAAGCAATGAGCAGTTCTTC. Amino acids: CASSPKIQGSNEQFF.

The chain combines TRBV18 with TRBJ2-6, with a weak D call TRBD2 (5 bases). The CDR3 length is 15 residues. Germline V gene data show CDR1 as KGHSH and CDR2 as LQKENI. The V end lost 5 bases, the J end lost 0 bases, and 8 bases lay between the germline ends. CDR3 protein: CASSEGNSGANVLTF. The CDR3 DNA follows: TGTGCCAGCTCAGAGGGAAACTCTGGGGCCAACGTCCTGACTTTC. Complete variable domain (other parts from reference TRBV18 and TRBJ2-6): NAGVMQNPRHLVRRRGQEARLRCSPMKGHSHVYWYRQLPEEGLKFMVYLQKENIIDESGMPKERFSAEFPKEGPSILRIQQVVRGDSAAYFCASSEGNSGANVLTFGAGSRLTVL.

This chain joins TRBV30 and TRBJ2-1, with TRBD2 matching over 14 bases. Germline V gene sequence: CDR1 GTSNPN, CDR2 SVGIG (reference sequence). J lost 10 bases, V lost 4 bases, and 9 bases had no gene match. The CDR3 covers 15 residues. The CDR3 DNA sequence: TGTGCCTGGAAACGACTAGCGGGAGGGTCTAAGGAGCAGTTCTTC. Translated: CAWKRLAGGSKEQFF.

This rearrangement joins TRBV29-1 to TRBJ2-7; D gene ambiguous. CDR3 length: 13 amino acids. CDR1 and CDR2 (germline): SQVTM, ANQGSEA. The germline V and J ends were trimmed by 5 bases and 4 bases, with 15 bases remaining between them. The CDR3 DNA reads TGCAGCGTTTCGACCGCGGAATGGTACGAGCAGTACTTC. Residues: CSVSTAEWYEQYF.

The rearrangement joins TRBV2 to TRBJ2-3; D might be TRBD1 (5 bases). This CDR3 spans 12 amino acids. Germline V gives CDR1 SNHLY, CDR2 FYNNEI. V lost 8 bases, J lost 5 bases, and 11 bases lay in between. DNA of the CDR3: TGTGCCAGCGATCAGGGTGGAGATACGCAGTATTTT. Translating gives CASDQGGDTQYF.

For the CDR3, the DNA is TGTGCCAGCAGTTCCACTCGGCAGGGCCTTCGGGGAAACACCATATATTTT. Translated: CASSSTRQGLRGNTIYF. The chain recombines TRBV27 with TRBJ1-3, with D possibly matching TRBD1 (5 bases). V was clipped by 4 bases and J by 4 bases, with 20 bases between them. The CDR3 totals 17 residues. Germline V CDR1 and CDR2: MNHEY, SMNVEV (reference sequence).

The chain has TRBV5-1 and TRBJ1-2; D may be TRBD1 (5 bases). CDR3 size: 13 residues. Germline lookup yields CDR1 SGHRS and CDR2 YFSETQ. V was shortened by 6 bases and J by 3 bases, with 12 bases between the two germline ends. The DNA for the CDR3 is TGCGCCAGCAACCTCGGGACGGACTATGGCTACACCTTC. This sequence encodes CASNLGTDYGYTF.